The 13 T cell receptor beta chains in this list originate from one sample, sequenced in a study of T cells after yellow fever vaccination. From the 5' RACE reads, TCRdb called clonotypes with MiXCR, one entry per CDR3 protein. The sample has about 580,000 distinct CDR3 sequences; less than 20% are singletons. Sequences were derived from PBMCs, sampled 5 to 6 days after the first yellow fever vaccination. These receptors came from a man between 18 and 29 years old who received the YFV17D yellow fever vaccine.

The rearrangement uses TRBV28 and TRBJ2-3; either TRBD1 or TRBD2 may supply D (5 bases each). Germline V gene data show CDR1 as MDHEN and CDR2 as SYDVKM. The CDR3 extends over 19 amino acids. Trimming cost V 1 base and J 6 bases, with 26 bases left between them. The DNA of the CDR3 is TGTGCCAGCAGTTTATCCAGCCTCGGAGCCAGGGACCTAAGGGATACGCAGTATTTT. Its protein is CASSLSSLGARDLRDTQYF.

This clonotype was observed a few times. The chain uses TRBV20-1 and TRBJ2-7, with D perhaps matching TRBD2 (6 bases). This CDR3 region has 12 residues. CDR1 and CDR2 from the germline V gene are DFQATT and SNEGSKA (reference sequence). The V end lost 1 base, the J end lost 4 bases, and 8 bases lay between the germline ends. CDR3 amino acids: CSARVRGYEQYV. The CDR3 nucleotides are TGCAGTGCTAGAGTCCGGGGGTACGAGCAGTACGTC.

This clonotype was detected ten times or more. The chain links TRBV2 to TRBJ1-2, with TRBD1 as a possible D gene (6 bases). The CDR3 spans 12 residues. V dropped 8 bases and J dropped 5 bases, with 12 bases sitting between them. Germline CDR1 and CDR2: SNHLY and FYNNEI. The CDR3 coding sequence is TGTGCCAGCGAAGGGGGAGTTTATGGCTACACCTTC. It yields the protein CASEGGVYGYTF.

V is TRBV12-3 or TRBV12-4 and J is TRBJ2-5; D possibly corresponds to TRBD2 (6 bases). The CDR3 length is 17 residues. Trimming removed 2 bases at V and 3 bases at J, with 19 bases between. The CDR3 loop reads CASSLNRAPRGKETQYF. For the CDR3, the DNA is TGTGCCAGCAGTTTAAACCGAGCCCCCCGGGGGAAAGAGACCCAGTACTTC.

Here the CDR3 DNA reads TGTGCCAGCTCAACGGGCGGGACCCCCTACAATGAGCAGTTCTTC. It yields the protein CASSTGGTPYNEQFF. This sequence joins TRBV18 and TRBJ2-1, with a weak D call TRBD2 (6 bases). CDR3 length: 15 residues. CDR1 KGHSH and CDR2 LQKENI come from the germline V gene. The V end lost 5 bases, the J end lost 2 bases, and 13 bases lay between the germline ends.

This clonotype was detected only a few times. This chain joins TRBV4-2 and TRBJ2-3, with D maybe TRBD2 (7 bases). Trimming stripped 1 base from V and 2 bases from J, with 13 bases between. This CDR3 has 16 amino acids. Per the germline V gene, CDR1 is LGHNA and CDR2 is YNFKEQ. The CDR3 DNA sequence: TGTGCCAGCAGCCAAGGGGAGGGGGGGGTCACAGATACGCAGTATTTT. Translation gives CASSQGEGGVTDTQYF.

This clonotype was detected a few times. The V gene is TRBV5-6, the J gene TRBJ1-5; maybe TRBD1 (5 bases). This CDR3 contains 16 residues. V lost 4 bases and J lost 0, with 14 bases in between. Germline V gene sequence: CDR1 SGHDT, CDR2 YYEEEE. CDR3 sequence: CASSPSGDLSNQPQHF. For the CDR3, the DNA is TGTGCCAGCAGCCCCTCGGGGGACCTTAGCAATCAGCCCCAGCATTTT.

This clonotype has only a few counts. The chain combines TRBV7-2 with TRBJ2-7, with TRBD2 matching 9 bases. V was clipped by 5 bases and J by 7 bases; unmatched bases: 12. The CDR3 covers 15 residues. The V gene's germline CDR1 is SGHTA and CDR2 FQGNSA. The CDR3 loop is CASSRPGLAMTEQYF. The CDR3 nucleotides are TGTGCCAGCAGCCGTCCGGGACTAGCCATGACAGAGCAGTACTTC.

V is TRBV9 and J is TRBJ2-7; D is unclear. From germline, CDR1 is SGDLS and CDR2 YYNGEE. The CDR3 totals 14 residues. V shed 6 bases and J shed 2 bases, with 15 bases lying between them. CDR3 nucleotides: TGTGCCAGCACCCCGGACGCCTTTGCCTACGAGCAGTACTTC. It codes for CASTPDAFAYEQYF.

This clonotype has ten or more counts. The chain recombines TRBV12-3 or TRBV12-4 with TRBJ1-2; D possibly corresponds to TRBD1 (5 bases). CDR3 length equals 16 residues. Trimming pared 3 bases from V and 0 bases from J, leaving 14 bases between. This CDR3 reads CASSFSRGTANYGYTF. The CDR3 DNA follows: TGTGCCAGCAGTTTCTCCCGGGGGACTGCTAACTATGGCTACACCTTC.

The rearrangement links TRBV3-1 to TRBJ1-1; no clear D. Trimming removed 11 bases at V and 4 bases at J, with 20 bases between. The CDR3 sequence is 14 residues long. Germline loops: CDR1 LGHDT, CDR2 YNNKEL (reference sequence). The CDR3 sequence: CAAAGSEGVTEAFF. For the CDR3, the DNA is TGTGCCGCGGCAGGCAGTGAGGGTGTCACTGAAGCTTTCTTT.

The chain recombines TRBV12-3 or TRBV12-4 with TRBJ2-2; 9 bases map to TRBD1. After removal of 7 bases from V and 6 bases from J, the junction contained 9 bases not matched to a gene. This CDR3 contains 15 residues. The CDR3 nucleotides are TGTGCCAGCACTAATGGACAGGGGTCGGCCGGGGAGCTGTTTTTT. Translation gives CASTNGQGSAGELFF.

This clonotype was detected only a few times. The V call is TRBV4-3, the J call TRBJ2-3, with TRBD1 matching 7 bases. Germline values: CDR1 LGHNA, CDR2 YSLEER. The CDR3 totals 15 residues. V lost 4 bases, J lost 4 bases, and 8 bases stayed unmatched. The CDR3 protein is CASSLQGNTADTQYF. The CDR3 DNA follows: TGCGCCAGCAGCCTACAGGGGAATACAGCAGATACGCAGTATTTT.